This record concerns one T cell receptor (beta chain) sequence. Its matching antigen is unknown. V lost 6 bases, J lost 8 bases, and 17 bases lay in between. CDR1 and CDR2 from the germline V gene are LNHDA and SQIVND (reference sequence). The CDR3 covers 14 residues. Time point in this sample: pre-treatment sample, taken before nivolumab and TIL therapy. The data were taken from a study of TIL therapy for anti-PD-1-resistant metastatic lung cancer. Study-level information: Median tumor PD-L1 proportion score was roughly 6%.

Points from the study as a whole: The cohort had more treatment-naive, never-smoker and oncogene-addicted patients than typical. The baseline peripheral repertoire was partially replaced by infused TIL clonotypes that later decayed.

The libraries were made with immunoSEQ v3. TCRdb's copy holds only in-frame clones and misses some; the assay was immunoSEQ multiplex PCR. Seen here are approximately 57,000 clones, approximately 80% observed once, and the top ten hold 2.5% to 3.5%. The source of this sequence is a person between 25 and 79 years old with non-small cell lung cancer. The chain is built from TRBV19 and TRBJ2-1; D possibly uses TRBD1 or TRBD2 (6 bases each). The source material was blood, sampled at baseline. CDR3 nucleotides: TGTGCCAGTAGGGAGGAGGGGGACGTTGATGAGCAGTTCTTC. Encoded protein: CASREEGDVDEQFF.